Described below is a single TCR beta chain sequence and its context. Germline V lookup: CDR1 SQVTM, CDR2 ANQGSEA. The CDR3 runs 13 residues. This sample is drawn from a study of T cells expressing NK-cell markers. Looking at the study overall: Eight donors were sequenced, of whom seven were HCMV-seropositive, while the remaining one was HCMV-seronegative.

TCRdb re-called the 5' RACE reads; one entry per CDR3 protein, DNA not given. Its listing shows roughly 420,000 distinct CDR3 sequences. This clonotype was sampled from a woman between 18 and 75 years old in good health. The chain employs TRBV29-1 and TRBJ2-3; the D call of TRBD1 rests on TCRdb alone, since no DNA is present to check it. Source material: blood T cells: a sorted CD56 or NKG2C T cell subset, CD4+ or CD8+ T cells, or bulk PBMC T cells (not recorded which). The CDR3 loop is CSGRTGAGDTQYF.